This T cell receptor beta chain was retrieved from a study of T cells in Graves' hyperthyroidism and ophthalmopathy. Germline V gene data show CDR1 as SGHTA and CDR2 as FQGNSA. V shed 5 bases, J shed 3 bases, and the junction held 6 bases outside the gene matches. This CDR3 spans 14 amino acids. RNA transcripts provided the source from which TCR beta CDR3 regions were amplified. HTBI primers were used for first-round RT-PCR of the TCR CDR3. Each CDR3 protein gets one entry after TCRdb re-called the multiplex PCR reads with MiXCR. Of hundreds of thousands of distinct CDR3 sequences in the sample, nearly 45% are singletons; the top ten hold less than 9.5%.

V usage is TRBV7-2 and J usage is TRBJ2-5; TRBD2 agrees at 7 bases. The specimen sequenced was peripheral blood or thyroid tissue (not recorded which). The source is an adult man with Graves' disease, either hyperthyroidism or ophthalmopathy (not recorded which). CDR3: CASSQLATEETQYF. The CDR3 nucleotides read TGTGCCAGCAGCCAACTAGCGACGGAAGAGACCCAGTACTTC.